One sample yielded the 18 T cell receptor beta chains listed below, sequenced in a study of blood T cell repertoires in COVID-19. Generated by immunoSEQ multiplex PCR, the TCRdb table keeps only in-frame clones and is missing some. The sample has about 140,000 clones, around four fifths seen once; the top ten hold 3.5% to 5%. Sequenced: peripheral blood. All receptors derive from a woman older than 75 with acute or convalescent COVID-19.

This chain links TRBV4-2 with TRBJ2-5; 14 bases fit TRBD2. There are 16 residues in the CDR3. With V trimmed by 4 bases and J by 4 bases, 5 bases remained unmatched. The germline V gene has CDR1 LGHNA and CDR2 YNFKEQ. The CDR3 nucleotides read TGTGCCAGCAGCCGGGGACTAGCGGGAGTGGGAGAGACCCAGTACTTC. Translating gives CASSRGLAGVGETQYF.

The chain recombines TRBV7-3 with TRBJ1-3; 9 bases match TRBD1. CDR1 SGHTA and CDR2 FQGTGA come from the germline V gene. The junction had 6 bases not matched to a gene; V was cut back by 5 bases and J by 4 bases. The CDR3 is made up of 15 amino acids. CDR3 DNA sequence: TGTGCCAGCAGCCCAACAGGGGGCATGGGAAACACCATATATTTT. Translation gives CASSPTGGMGNTIYF.

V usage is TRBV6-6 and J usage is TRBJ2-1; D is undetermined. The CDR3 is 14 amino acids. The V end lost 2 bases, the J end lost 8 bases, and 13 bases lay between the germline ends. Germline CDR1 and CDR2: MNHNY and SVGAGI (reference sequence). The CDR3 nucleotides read TGTGCCAGCAGTTACGGTGGGCACGTGTATGAGCAGTTCTTC. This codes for CASSYGGHVYEQFF.

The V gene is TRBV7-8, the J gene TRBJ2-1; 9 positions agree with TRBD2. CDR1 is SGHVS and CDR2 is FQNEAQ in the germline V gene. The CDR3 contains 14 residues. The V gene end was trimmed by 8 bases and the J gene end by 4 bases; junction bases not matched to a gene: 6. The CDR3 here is CASGFSGSYNEQFF. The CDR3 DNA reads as TGTGCCAGCGGGTTTAGCGGGAGTTACAATGAGCAGTTCTTC.

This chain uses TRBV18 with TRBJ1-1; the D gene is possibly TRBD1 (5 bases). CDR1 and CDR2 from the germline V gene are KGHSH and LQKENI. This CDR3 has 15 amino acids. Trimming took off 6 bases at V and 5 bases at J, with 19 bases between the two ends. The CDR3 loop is CASSQGLADGTEAFF. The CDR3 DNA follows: TGTGCCAGCTCGCAGGGTTTAGCAGACGGAACTGAAGCTTTCTTT.

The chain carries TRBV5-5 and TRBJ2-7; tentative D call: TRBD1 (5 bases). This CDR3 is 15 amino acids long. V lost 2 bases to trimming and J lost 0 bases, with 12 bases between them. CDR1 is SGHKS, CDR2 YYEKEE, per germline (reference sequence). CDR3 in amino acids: CASSFLQAISYEQYF. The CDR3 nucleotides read TGTGCCAGCAGCTTTTTACAGGCGATCTCCTACGAGCAGTACTTC.

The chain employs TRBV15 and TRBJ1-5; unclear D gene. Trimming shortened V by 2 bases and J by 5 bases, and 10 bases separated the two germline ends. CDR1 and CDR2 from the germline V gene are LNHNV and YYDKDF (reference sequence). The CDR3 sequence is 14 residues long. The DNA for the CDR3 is TGTGCCACCAGCAGAACTGGGAGTTATCAGCCCCAGCATTTT. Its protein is CATSRTGSYQPQHF.

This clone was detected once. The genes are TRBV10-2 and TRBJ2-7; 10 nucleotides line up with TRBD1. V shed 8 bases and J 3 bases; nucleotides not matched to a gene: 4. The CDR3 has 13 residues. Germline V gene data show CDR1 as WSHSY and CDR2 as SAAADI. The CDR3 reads CASRDRGLYEQYF. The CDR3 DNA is TGCGCCAGCCGGGACAGGGGCCTCTACGAGCAGTACTTC.

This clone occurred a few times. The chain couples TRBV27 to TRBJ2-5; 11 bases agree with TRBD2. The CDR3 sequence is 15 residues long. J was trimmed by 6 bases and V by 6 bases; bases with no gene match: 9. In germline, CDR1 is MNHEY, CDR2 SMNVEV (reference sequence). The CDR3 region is CASRLIAGGRKTQYF. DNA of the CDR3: TGTGCCAGCAGATTGATAGCGGGAGGGAGAAAGACCCAGTACTTC.

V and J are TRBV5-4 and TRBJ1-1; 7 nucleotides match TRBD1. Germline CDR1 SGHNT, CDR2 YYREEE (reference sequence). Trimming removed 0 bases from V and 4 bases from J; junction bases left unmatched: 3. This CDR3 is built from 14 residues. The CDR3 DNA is TGTGCCAGCAGCTTGGGGTCAGGGGGCACTGAAGCTTTCTTT. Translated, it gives CASSLGSGGTEAFF.

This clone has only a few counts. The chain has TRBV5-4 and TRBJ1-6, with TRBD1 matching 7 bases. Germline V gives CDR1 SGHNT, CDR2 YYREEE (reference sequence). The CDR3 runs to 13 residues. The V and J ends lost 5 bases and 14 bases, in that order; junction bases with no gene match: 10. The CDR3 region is CASSTNRGFTLHF. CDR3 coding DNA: TGTGCCAGCAGTACCAACAGGGGATTCACCCTCCACTTT.

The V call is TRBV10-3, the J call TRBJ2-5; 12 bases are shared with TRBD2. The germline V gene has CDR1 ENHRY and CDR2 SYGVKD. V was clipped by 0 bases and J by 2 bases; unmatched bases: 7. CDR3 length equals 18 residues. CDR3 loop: CAISESRTSGNKQETQYF. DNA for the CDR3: TGTGCCATCAGTGAGTCGAGGACTAGCGGGAACAAACAAGAGACCCAGTACTTC.

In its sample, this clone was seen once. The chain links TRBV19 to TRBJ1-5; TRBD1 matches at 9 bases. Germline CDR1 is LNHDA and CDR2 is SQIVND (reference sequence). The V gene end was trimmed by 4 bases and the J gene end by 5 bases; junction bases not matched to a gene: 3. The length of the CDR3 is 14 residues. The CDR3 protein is CASSKGQGDQPQHF. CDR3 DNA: TGTGCCAGTAGTAAGGGACAGGGTGATCAGCCCCAGCATTTT. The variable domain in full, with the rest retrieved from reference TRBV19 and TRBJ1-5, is DGGITQSPKYLFRKEGQNVTLSCEQNLNHDAMYWYRQDPGQGLRLIYYSQIVNDFQKGDIAEGYSVSREKKESFPLTVTSAQKNPTAFYLCASSKGQGDQPQHFGDGTRLSIL.

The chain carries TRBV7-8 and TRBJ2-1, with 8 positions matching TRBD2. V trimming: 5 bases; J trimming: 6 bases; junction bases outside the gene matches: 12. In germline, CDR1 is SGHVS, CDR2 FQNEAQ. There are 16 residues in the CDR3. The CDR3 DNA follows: TGTGCCAGCAGCCTCCCCTTGAGGACTAGCCGCAATGAGCAGTTCTTC. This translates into CASSLPLRTSRNEQFF.

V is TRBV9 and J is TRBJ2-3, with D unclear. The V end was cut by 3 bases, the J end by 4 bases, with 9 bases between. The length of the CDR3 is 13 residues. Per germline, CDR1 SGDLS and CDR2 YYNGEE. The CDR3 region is CASSEPAPDTQYF. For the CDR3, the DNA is TGTGCCAGCAGCGAGCCCGCCCCAGATACGCAGTATTTT.

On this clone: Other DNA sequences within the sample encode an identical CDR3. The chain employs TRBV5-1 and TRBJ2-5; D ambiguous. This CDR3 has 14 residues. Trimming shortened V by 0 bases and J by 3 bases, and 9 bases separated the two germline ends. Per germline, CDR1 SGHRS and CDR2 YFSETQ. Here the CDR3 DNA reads TGCGCCAGCAGCTTGGGTCCTGGAGAAGAGACCCAGTACTTC. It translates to CASSLGPGEETQYF.

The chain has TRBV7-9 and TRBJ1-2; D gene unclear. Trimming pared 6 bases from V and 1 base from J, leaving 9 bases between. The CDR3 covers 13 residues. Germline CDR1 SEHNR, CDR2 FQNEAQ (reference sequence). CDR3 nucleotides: TGTGCCAGCAGTCGCCGAGATAACTATGGCTACACCTTC. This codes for CASSRRDNYGYTF. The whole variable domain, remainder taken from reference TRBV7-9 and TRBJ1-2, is DTGVSQNPRHKITKRGQNVTFRCDPISEHNRLYWYRQTLGQGPEFLTYFQNEAQLEKSRLLSDRFSAERPKGSFSTLEIQRTEQGDSAMYLCASSRRDNYGYTFGSGTRLTVV.

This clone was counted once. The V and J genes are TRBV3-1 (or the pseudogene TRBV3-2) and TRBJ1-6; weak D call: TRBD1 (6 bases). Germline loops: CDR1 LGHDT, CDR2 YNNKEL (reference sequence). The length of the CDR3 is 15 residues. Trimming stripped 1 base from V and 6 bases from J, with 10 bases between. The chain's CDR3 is CASSQVRQANSPLHF. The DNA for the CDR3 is TGTGCCAGCAGCCAAGTTCGACAGGCTAATTCACCCCTCCACTTT.